The TCR beta chain described here comes from a study of identical twins. Details on this clonotype: Its antigen is not identified.

It was template switching that added a universal primer site, and there were unique molecular identifiers on the cDNA. TCRdb itself ran the 5' RACE reads through MiXCR, one entry per CDR3 protein. This table holds approximately 240,000 distinct CDR3 sequences, over 12% found once. Germline CDR1 SGHNT, CDR2 YENEEA. This CDR3 is built from 14 residues. The V gene lost 3 bases and the J gene lost 6 bases, with 14 bases spanning the gap. Study-level results: Carriage of fewer insertions was seen in abundant cord blood beta clonotypes, whereas memory repertoires showed none.

V and J are TRBV11-3 and TRBJ2-5, with D possibly being TRBD1 or TRBD2 (5 bases each). The sample consisted of memory (CD45RO+) T cells sorted from blood. The source of this sequence is a woman between 18 and 29 years old in good health. In nucleotides, the CDR3 is TGTGCCAGCAGCTTTCGGGACGTGTTAAAGACCCAGTACTTC. This codes for CASSFRDVLKTQYF.